Below are 18 T cell receptor beta chains sequenced from a single sample in a study of CD8 T cells in ankylosing spondylitis (TCRdb year 2017). Library preparation was by 5' RACE. TCRdb lists the instrument as Illumina HiSeq 2500. TCRdb reprocessing: public reads trimmed at Q25 with fastp, clones called with MiXCR, in-frame beta chains kept. Merged by CDR3 protein, the rows form single entries marked with the most common genes and DNA. The sample includes 750,000 to 850,000 distinct CDR3 sequences, with approximately 10% observed a single time. The top ten clonotypes cover around 0.51% of the sample. The antigens for these receptors are not known. The paper as a whole reports these results and caveats: Blood from ankylosing spondylitis patients appeared to be characterized by a TCR beta motif made up of several highly homologous amino acid variants.

The sample was blood, either unsorted or a sorted T cell fraction (not recorded which). Source of these receptors: a male donor with ankylosing spondylitis.

This clonotype was seen ten or more times. The chain joins TRBV10-3 to TRBJ1-2; D might be TRBD1 (5 bases). The CDR3 length is 18 residues. V was cut by 3 bases and J by 5 bases, with 25 bases left in between. CDR1 is ENHRY and CDR2 is SYGVKD in the germline V gene. CDR3 sequence reads: CAISDPSYKEGRGYGYTF. In DNA, the CDR3 is TGTGCCATCAGTGACCCCTCGTATAAGGAGGGGCGAGGGTATGGCTACACCTTC.

This clonotype came up a few times. V gene TRBV9 combines with J gene TRBJ1-6; D possibly corresponds to TRBD1 (6 bases). Germline lookup yields CDR1 SGDLS and CDR2 YYNGEE. V lost 3 bases, J lost 4 bases, and 14 bases lay in between. This CDR3 has 16 amino acids. CDR3 DNA sequence: TGTGCCAGCAGCGGGGACGGACAGAGTTATAATTCACCCCTCCACTTT. Amino acid sequence: CASSGDGQSYNSPLHF.

This clonotype came up a few times. CDR3 amino acids: CASSLRRAGANVLTF. The CDR3 DNA reads TGTGCCAGCAGCCTTAGGCGTGCTGGGGCCAACGTCCTGACTTTC. The J gene is TRBJ2-6, the V gene TRBV7-2; D not resolved. V lost 5 bases and J 2 bases, leaving 10 bases between the germline ends. Germline V gene data show CDR1 as SGHTA and CDR2 as FQGNSA. CDR3 size: 15 residues.

This clonotype was counted at least ten times. Here the CDR3 reads CANGQGQDTEAFF. DNA of the CDR3: TGTGCCAACGGACAGGGTCAGGACACTGAAGCTTTCTTT. The chain combines TRBV10-3 with TRBJ1-1; TRBD1 aligns across 8 bases. CDR3 length equals 13 residues. Trimming removed 10 bases from V and 3 bases from J; junction bases left unmatched: 7. From germline, CDR1 is ENHRY and CDR2 SYGVKD.

This clonotype was found many times. The chain links TRBV12-3 or TRBV12-4 to TRBJ2-7; either TRBD1 or TRBD2 may supply D (5 bases each). The V end lost 6 bases, the J end lost 1 base, and 10 bases lay between the germline ends. The CDR3 extends over 13 amino acids. CDR3 protein: CASRLGESYEQYF. Written as DNA, the CDR3 is TGTGCCAGCAGGCTAGGGGAGTCCTACGAGCAGTACTTC.

This clonotype has at least ten counts. V usage is TRBV7-2 and J usage is TRBJ1-1, with D perhaps matching TRBD1 (5 bases). Germline V lookup: CDR1 SGHTA, CDR2 FQGNSA. V was cut by 5 bases and J by 1 base, with 14 bases left in between. CDR3 length: 15 residues. DNA of the CDR3: TGTGCCAGCAGCCCTAGGTCAGGGAGGAACACTGAAGCTTTCTTT. Amino acids: CASSPRSGRNTEAFF. Supplemented by reference TRBV7-2 and TRBJ1-1, the full variable domain reads GAGVSQSPSNKVTEKGKDVELRCDPISGHTALYWYRQSLGQGLEFLIYFQGNSAPDKSGLPSDRFSAERTGGSVSTLTIQRTQQEDSAVYLCASSPRSGRNTEAFFGQGTRLTVV.

This clonotype was seen only a few times. This sequence joins TRBV4-2 and TRBJ2-5; 7 nucleotides align to TRBD1. V was clipped by 2 bases and J by 4 bases; unmatched bases: 10. CDR1 LGHNA and CDR2 YNFKEQ come from the germline V gene. This CDR3 contains 16 residues. CDR3 DNA sequence: TGTGCCAGCAGCCAAAAACTTAAGGGGGCGCGAGAGACCCAGTACTTC. Translation gives CASSQKLKGARETQYF.

This clonotype was seen ten or more times. The chain uses TRBV29-1 and TRBJ2-2; no reliable D call. Deletions cut 4 bases from V and 1 base from J, with 10 bases between. The CDR3 covers 14 residues. The germline gives CDR1 SQVTM, CDR2 ANQGSEA. The DNA of the CDR3 is TGCAGCGTTGTTTGGGCCGGGAACACCGGGGAGCTGTTTTTT. Its translation: CSVVWAGNTGELFF.

In this sample, this clonotype turned up many times. The J gene is TRBJ2-2, the V gene TRBV29-1, with D hard to call. CDR3 size: 14 residues. Germline-derived CDR1 and CDR2 are SQVTM and ANQGSEA. V lost 4 bases, J lost 1 base, and 10 bases lay in between. The CDR3 loop reads CSVVLSQNTGELFF. For the CDR3, the DNA is TGCAGCGTTGTCCTTTCGCAGAACACCGGGGAGCTGTTTTTT.

In its sample, this clonotype was seen a few times. This chain uses TRBV7-2 with TRBJ2-5; 7 bases fit TRBD2. Germline V gives CDR1 SGHTA, CDR2 FQGNSA. The CDR3 runs to 14 residues. Unmatched junction bases numbered 3, after V lost 3 bases and J lost 2 bases. The CDR3 here is CASSFVSGQETQYF. The CDR3 DNA follows: TGTGCCAGCAGCTTTGTTAGCGGGCAAGAGACCCAGTACTTC.

The chain links TRBV2 to TRBJ1-4; D is perhaps TRBD1 (5 bases). Germline V gene lookup returns CDR1 SNHLY and CDR2 FYNNEI. CDR3 size: 13 residues. V gave up 8 bases and J gave up 8 bases, with 15 bases separating them. CDR3 sequence (DNA): TGTGCCAGCGGGCGGCAGGGCAGCGAAAAACTGTTTTTT. It codes for CASGRQGSEKLFF.

This clonotype was seen repeatedly, ten times or more. The V gene is TRBV20-1, the J gene TRBJ1-5; D is unresolved. The CDR3 extends over 13 amino acids. Germline V lookup: CDR1 DFQATT, CDR2 SNEGSKA (reference sequence). CDR3 DNA: TGCTCCCCCATACAAGTAGTCAATCAGCCCCAGCATTTT. This encodes CSPIQVVNQPQHF.

CDR3 sequence reads: CASSLSPYSNQPQHF. The CDR3, as DNA: TGTGCCAGCAGTTTAAGTCCTTATAGCAATCAGCCCCAGCATTTT. V usage is TRBV27 and J usage is TRBJ1-5; D remains unclear. This CDR3 contains 15 residues. The V and J ends lost 2 bases and 0 bases respectively, with 8 bases between them. Germline V gene sequence: CDR1 MNHEY, CDR2 SMNVEV (reference sequence).

The CDR3 sequence is CASRAPGTDNSPLHF. The CDR3 bases are TGTGCCAGCAGAGCCCCGGGGACAGACAATTCACCCCTCCACTTT. The rearrangement uses TRBV5-5 and TRBJ1-6, with 7 bases fitting TRBD1. V trimming: 5 bases; J trimming: 7 bases; junction bases outside the gene matches: 9. This CDR3 comprises 15 residues. Germline assignment: CDR1 SGHKS and CDR2 YYEKEE (reference sequence).

This clonotype was seen a few times. Written as DNA, the CDR3 is TGTGCCAGCAGCCCTAGGGGGTTTGACACTGAAGCTTTCTTT. Translating it yields CASSPRGFDTEAFF. The chain employs TRBV6-1 and TRBJ1-1, with a tentative D call TRBD1 (6 bases). The CDR3 totals 14 residues. Germline V CDR1 and CDR2: MNHNS, SASEGT. V lost 6 bases, J lost 3 bases, and 14 bases lay in between.

The chain links TRBV29-1 to TRBJ2-3; D ambiguous. The CDR3 is 10 amino acids. The germline V gene encodes CDR1 SQVTM and CDR2 ANQGSEA. V was shortened by 7 bases and J by 4 bases, with 6 bases between the two germline ends. As DNA, the CDR3 is TGCAGCGCCGGAGCAGATACGCAGTATTTT. This translates into CSAGADTQYF.

This clonotype was counted between two and nine times. J is TRBJ2-5 and V is TRBV4-3, with D tentatively TRBD1 or TRBD2 (6 bases each). Trimming cost V 0 bases and J 1 base, with 15 bases left between them. The V gene's germline CDR1 is LGHNA and CDR2 YSLEER. CDR3 length: 17 residues. The CDR3 sequence: CASSQDLFRGGQETQYF. The CDR3 nucleotides read TGCGCCAGCAGCCAAGATCTATTCAGGGGAGGCCAAGAGACCCAGTACTTC.

This clonotype was seen at least ten times. The J gene is TRBJ1-2, the V gene TRBV27; D might be TRBD1 (5 bases). Between the trimmed V and J ends, which lost 1 base and 3 bases, there was a span of 24 bases. Looked up from germline, CDR1 is MNHEY and CDR2 is SMNVEV (reference sequence). The CDR3 extends over 19 amino acids. The CDR3 here is CASSLYGTPERGKDYGYTF. In DNA, the CDR3 is TGTGCCAGCAGTTTATATGGGACTCCCGAAAGGGGAAAGGACTATGGCTACACCTTC.